This T cell receptor (beta chain) was recovered during a study of control samples from healthy donors and cancer patients. The CDR3 contains 13 residues. V lost 6 bases, J lost 7 bases, and 15 bases lay in between. Germline V gives CDR1 MNHEY, CDR2 SVGAGI. Profiling relied on immunoSEQ multiplex PCR, and the TCRdb table lists in-frame clones only, not all of them. The sample records about 61,000 clones, 90% being singletons. Source material: PBMCs. This TCR was sampled from a man in his 60s with colorectal cancer. This chain connects TRBV6-5 to TRBJ1-1; a possible D gene is TRBD1 (5 bases). The CDR3 here is CASRDVGASEAFF. CDR3 coding DNA: TGTGCCAGCAGGGACGTAGGGGCTAGTGAAGCTTTCTTT.